This T cell receptor (beta chain) was sequenced for a study of blood T cell repertoires in COVID-19. Looking at the study overall: COVID-19 samples, acute and convalescent, were from the United States, Italy and Spain. The cDNA or gDNA used as material had been derived from T cells, B-cell-depleted T cells, or PBMCs.

V lost 6 bases and J lost 5; bases outside the gene matches: 8. The V gene's germline CDR1 is MNHEY and CDR2 SMNVEV (reference sequence). The CDR3 consists of 14 residues. In the original workflow: Using reference gene primer amplification, nucleated cell counts were estimated. Assay: immunoSEQ multiplex PCR; the TCRdb copy retains only in-frame clones and omits some. That table is the source of V, J and clone size, and D and trimming were worked out from the DNA. The sample has 8,500 to 10,000 clones; around 84% are singletons. The source material was peripheral blood. V gene TRBV27 combines with J gene TRBJ2-3; 7 nucleotides agree with TRBD2. This receptor was identified in a human donor in a cohort sampled during active COVID-19. DNA for the CDR3: TGTGCCAGCAGCTACTCCCCGGGGGGAGATACGCAGTATTTT. It encodes CASSYSPGGDTQYF.